This T cell receptor beta chain was captured in a study of control samples from healthy donors and cancer patients (dated by TCRdb to between 2020 and 2021). V has 3 bases trimmed and J has 4 bases trimmed; junction bases matching no gene number 0. CDR1 and CDR2 are drawn from the germline V gene (reference sequence): LGHDT, YNNKEL. The CDR3 runs 12 amino acids, cysteine and phenylalanine included. Kept here is only the CDR3 DNA, which spans 36 bases and is read in frame from base 1. The library was produced with the immunoSEQ multiplex PCR assay. Held by TCRdb, this immuneACCESS table contains in-frame sequences only and omits some clones. Under half of the omission traces to an unresolved V gene where checked; the cause of the rest is unknown. Here the sample has 150,000 or so clones; roughly 92% occur a single time. Together, the top ten hold less than 6% of the sample. Worth noting for this clone: This clone's antigen is unknown. No base qualities exist here, and no much larger clone lies one base off it.

The V and J segments used are TRBV3-1 (or the pseudogene TRBV3-2) and TRBJ2-7, with 7 bases in between that match TRBD2. The source of this sequence is a young man in good health. The sequenced material came from blood. This receptor has the CDR3 CASSHGGYEQYF. The nucleotide sequence reads as follows: TGTGCCAGCAGCCACGGGGGGTACGAGCAGTACTTC.